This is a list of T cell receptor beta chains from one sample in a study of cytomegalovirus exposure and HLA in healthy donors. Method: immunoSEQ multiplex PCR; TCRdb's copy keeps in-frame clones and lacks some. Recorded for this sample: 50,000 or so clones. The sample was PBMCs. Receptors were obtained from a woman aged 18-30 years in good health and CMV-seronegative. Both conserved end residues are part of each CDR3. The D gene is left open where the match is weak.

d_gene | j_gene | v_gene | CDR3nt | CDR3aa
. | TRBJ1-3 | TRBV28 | TGTGCCAGCAGTCTTGAACACGGAGATTCTGGAAACACCATATATTTT | CASSLEHGDSGNTIYF
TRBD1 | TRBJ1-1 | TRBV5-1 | TGCGCCAGCAGCTCCACCGGGACAGGGGTGAACACTGAAGCTTTCTTT | CASSSTGTGVNTEAFF
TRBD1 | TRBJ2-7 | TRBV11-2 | TGTGCCAGCAACGGAGGGGGGACAGGGGGCCTGAGGCAGTACTTC | CASNGGGTGGLRQYF
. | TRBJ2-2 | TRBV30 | TGTGCCTGGAGTGTAATGGCGGCCTTCGGGGAGCTGTTTTTT | CAWSVMAAFGELFF
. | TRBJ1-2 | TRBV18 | TGTGCCAGCTCACCACCGATCCGGGTTGACTATGGCTACACCTTC | CASSPPIRVDYGYTF
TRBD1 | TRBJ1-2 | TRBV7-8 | TGTGCCAGCAGCGCCACCCTAACAGGGGGTAGCTACACCTTC | CASSATLTGGSYTF
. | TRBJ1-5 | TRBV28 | TGTGCCAGCAGTTTGGGGGGGACCAGCAATCAGCCCCAGCATTTT | CASSLGGTSNQPQHF
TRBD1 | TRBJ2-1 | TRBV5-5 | TGTGCCAGCAGCTTTTTAGGGGGCGCATACAATGAGCAGTTCTTC | CASSFLGGAYNEQFF
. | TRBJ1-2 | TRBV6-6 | TGTGCCAGCAGTTACCCCGGTCTAACCTTC | CASSYPGLTF
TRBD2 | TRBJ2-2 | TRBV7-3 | TGTGCCAGCAGCTTAAGCGGGAGGGCCGGCGGGGAGCTGTTTTTT | CASSLSGRAGGELFF
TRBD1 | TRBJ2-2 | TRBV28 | TGTGCCAGCAGCACCGGGACAGGGGACACCGGGGAGCTGTTTTTT | CASSTGTGDTGELFF
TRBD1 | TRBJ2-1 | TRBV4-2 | TGTGCCAGCAGCCAAGGGGGGGGACAGGGAATTCCTTTACAGCAGTTCTTC | CASSQGGGQGIPLQQFF
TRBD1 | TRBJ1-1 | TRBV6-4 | TGTGCCAGCACCATGACAGGGGAGAACACTGAAGCTTTCTTT | CASTMTGENTEAFF
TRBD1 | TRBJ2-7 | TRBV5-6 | TGTGCCAGCAGCACCGGACAGGTTCAGTACTTC | CASSTGQVQYF
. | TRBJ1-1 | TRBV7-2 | TGTGCCAGCAGGGCAGCAGGGCGATACACTGAAGCTTTCTTT | CASRAAGRYTEAFF
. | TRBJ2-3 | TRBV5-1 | TGCGCCAGCAGTATCCCTGCGGGTACAGATACGCAGTATTTT | CASSIPAGTDTQYF
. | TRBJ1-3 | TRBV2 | TGTGCCAGCAAACGGGAGAGCTCTGGAAACACCATATATTTT | CASKRESSGNTIYF
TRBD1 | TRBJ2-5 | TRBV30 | TGTGCCTGGATGGGCAGGGGGCAAGAGACCCAGTACTTC | CAWMGRGQETQYF
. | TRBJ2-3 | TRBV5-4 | TGTGCCAGCAGCTTGCGCCTACCCCACACAGATACGCAGTATTTT | CASSLRLPHTDTQYF
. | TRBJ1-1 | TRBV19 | TGTGCCAGTAGTATAGACAGGGGCACTGAAGCTTTCTTT | CASSIDRGTEAFF
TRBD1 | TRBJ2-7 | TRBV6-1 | TGTGCCAGCAGTGAATCCCCCGACAGGGGCTACGAGCAGTACTTC | CASSESPDRGYEQYF
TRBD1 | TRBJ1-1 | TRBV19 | TGTGCCAGTAGTATCCGGCAGGGGGACGGGATGAACACTGAAGCTTTCTTT | CASSIRQGDGMNTEAFF
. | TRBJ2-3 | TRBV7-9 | TGTGCCAGCAGTCGGGGTCGGGGGACGTCTTCGTGGGATACGCAGTATTTT | CASSRGRGTSSWDTQYF
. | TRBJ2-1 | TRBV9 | TGTGCCAGCAGCTCCTCAGGGGGGCGACTCTACAATGAGCAGTTCTTC | CASSSSGGRLYNEQFF
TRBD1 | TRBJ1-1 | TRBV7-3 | TGTGCCAGCAGCCGACAGGGCGGCACTGAAGCTTTCTTT | CASSRQGGTEAFF
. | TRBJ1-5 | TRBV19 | TGTGCCAGTGCACCCCAGGGCGAGGGCAATCAGCCCCAGCATTTT | CASAPQGEGNQPQHF
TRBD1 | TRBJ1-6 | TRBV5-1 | TGCGCCAGCAGCTTGGTGGGACAGGGGTCGGATTCACCCCTCCACTTT | CASSLVGQGSDSPLHF
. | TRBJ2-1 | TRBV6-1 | TGTGCCAGCAGCGGCCAGGGGAATGAGCAGTTCTTC | CASSGQGNEQFF
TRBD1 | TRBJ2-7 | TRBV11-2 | TGTGCCAGCAGCTCACAGGGGCTACTCTACGAGCAGTACTTC | CASSSQGLLYEQYF
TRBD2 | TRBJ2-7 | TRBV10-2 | TGCGCCAGCAGTGAGCCCGGGAGGGGGAACGAGCAGTACTTC | CASSEPGRGNEQYF
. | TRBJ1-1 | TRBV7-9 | TGTGCCAGCAGCCCACAGGGACCTGAAGCTTTCTTT | CASSPQGPEAFF
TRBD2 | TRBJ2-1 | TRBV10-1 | TGCGCCAGCAGTGAACGAACTAGCGGTGGCAATGAGCAGTTCTTC | CASSERTSGGNEQFF
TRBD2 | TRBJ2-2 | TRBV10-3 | TGTGCCATCCAGGCTAGCGGGAGGTCGAGCACCGGGGAGCTGTTTTTT | CAIQASGRSSTGELFF
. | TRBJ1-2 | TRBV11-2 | TGTGCCAGCAGCTTAGTCGGAGCTAACTATGGCTACACCTTC | CASSLVGANYGYTF
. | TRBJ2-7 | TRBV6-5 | TGTGCCAGCAGTTACTCGTTGCGGGGATACGAGCAGTACTTC | CASSYSLRGYEQYF
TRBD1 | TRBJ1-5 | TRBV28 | TGTGCCAGCAGTACAGGGGGCAATCAGCCCCAGCATTTT | CASSTGGNQPQHF
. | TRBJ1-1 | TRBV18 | TGTGCCAGCTCACCACCGCGGGGCTCCAACACTGAAGCTTTCTTT | CASSPPRGSNTEAFF
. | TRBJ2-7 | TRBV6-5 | TGTGCCAGCAGTCCCGGGTTTAGCTACGAGCAGTACTTC | CASSPGFSYEQYF
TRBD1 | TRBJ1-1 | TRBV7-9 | TGTGCCAGCAGCTTAGACTCAGGACAGGGGGCTGTACAAGCTTTCTTT | CASSLDSGQGAVQAFF
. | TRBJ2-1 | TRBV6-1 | TGTGCCAGCACCAGGAACAATGAGCAGTTCTTC | CASTRNNEQFF
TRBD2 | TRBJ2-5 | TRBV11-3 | TGTGCCAGCAGCCCGGGACTAGTCGGAGAGACCCAGTACTTC | CASSPGLVGETQYF
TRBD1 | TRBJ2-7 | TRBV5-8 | TGTGCCAGCAGCGACTGGACAGGAAAGGAAGACGAGCAGTACTTC | CASSDWTGKEDEQYF